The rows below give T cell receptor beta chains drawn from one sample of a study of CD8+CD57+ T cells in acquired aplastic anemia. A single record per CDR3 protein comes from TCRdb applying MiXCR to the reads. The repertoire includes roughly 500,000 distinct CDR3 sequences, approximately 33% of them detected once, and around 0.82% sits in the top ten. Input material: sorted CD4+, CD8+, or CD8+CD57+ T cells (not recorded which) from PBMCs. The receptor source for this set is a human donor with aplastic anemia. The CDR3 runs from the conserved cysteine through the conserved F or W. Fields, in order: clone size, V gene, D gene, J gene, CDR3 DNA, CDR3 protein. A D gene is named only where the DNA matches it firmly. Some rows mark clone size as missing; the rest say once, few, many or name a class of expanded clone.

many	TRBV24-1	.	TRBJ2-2	TGTGCCACCAGAGCGAGGCAGGACACCGGGGAGCTGTTTTTT	CATRARQDTGELFF
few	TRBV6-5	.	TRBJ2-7	TGTGCCAGCAGTTACTCGATTCCGCAAAGCGGTGGCGAGCAGTACTTC	CASSYSIPQSGGEQYF
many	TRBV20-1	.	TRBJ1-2	TGCAGTGCTACACAGGCTAGGGATAACTATGGCTACACCTTC	CSATQARDNYGYTF
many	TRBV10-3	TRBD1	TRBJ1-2	TGTGCCATCAGGGGGACAGGGAGGGATAAGGACGGCTACACCTTC	CAIRGTGRDKDGYTF
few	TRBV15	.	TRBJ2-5	TGTGCCAGCACCCTATACGACAGAAAAGAGACCCAGTACTTC	CASTLYDRKETQYF
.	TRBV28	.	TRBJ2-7	TGTGCCAGCAGTTCCGACAGGTCTCACGAGCAGTACTTC	CASSSDRSHEQYF
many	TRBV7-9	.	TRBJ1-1	TGTGCCAGTGGGGCCCTTGGGCCTGAAGCTTTCTTT	CASGALGPEAFF
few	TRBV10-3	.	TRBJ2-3	TGTGCCAGCAGTGACAGAGGCGGCACAGATACGCAGTATTTT	CASSDRGGTDTQYF
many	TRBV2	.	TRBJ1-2	TGTGCCAGCATGGACCGCCCCGGGGTCTCGAACTACACCTTC	CASMDRPGVSNYTF
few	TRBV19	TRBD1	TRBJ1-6	TGTGCCAGTAGTATCGACAGGGGGCTAGGGGCCTATAATTCACCCCTCCACTTT	CASSIDRGLGAYNSPLHF
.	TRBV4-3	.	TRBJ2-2	TGCGCCAGCAGCCAAGATCTGGGGGTAGGGAACACCGGGGAGCTGTTTTTT	CASSQDLGVGNTGELFF
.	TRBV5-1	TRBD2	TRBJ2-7	TGCGCCAGTACGGGAGGGCTAGCGGATACCTACTACGAGCAGTACTTC	CASTGGLADTYYEQYF
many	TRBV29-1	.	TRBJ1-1	TGCAGCGTATTCCGAGAAGGAGGGCCGGGCACTGAAGCTTTCTTT	CSVFREGGPGTEAFF
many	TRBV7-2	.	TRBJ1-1	TGTGCCAGCAGCGCACGGGGGTTGGGCACTGAAGCTTTCTTT	CASSARGLGTEAFF
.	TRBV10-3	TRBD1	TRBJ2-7	TGTGCCATCAGTGAGCCTGACTTAGACAGGGGGCAGTACTTC	CAISEPDLDRGQYF
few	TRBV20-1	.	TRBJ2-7	TGCAGTGCTAGAGATTTACGGAGGACCTTAGGGGAGCAGTACTTC	CSARDLRRTLGEQYF
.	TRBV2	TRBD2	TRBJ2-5	TGTGCCAGCAGGGAAACACCGGGACTAGATAAAGAGACCCAGTACTTC	CASRETPGLDKETQYF
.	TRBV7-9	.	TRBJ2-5	TGTGCCAGCAGCTTGAGTAGGGGGGAAGAGACCCAGTACTTC	CASSLSRGEETQYF
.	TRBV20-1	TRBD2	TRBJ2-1	TGCAGTGCCCCGAGGACTAGCGGGAACTATGAGCAGTTCTTC	CSAPRTSGNYEQFF
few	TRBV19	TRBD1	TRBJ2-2	TGTGCCAGTAGTATAACCCAGGGGGCGATCGGGGAGCTGTTTTTT	CASSITQGAIGELFF